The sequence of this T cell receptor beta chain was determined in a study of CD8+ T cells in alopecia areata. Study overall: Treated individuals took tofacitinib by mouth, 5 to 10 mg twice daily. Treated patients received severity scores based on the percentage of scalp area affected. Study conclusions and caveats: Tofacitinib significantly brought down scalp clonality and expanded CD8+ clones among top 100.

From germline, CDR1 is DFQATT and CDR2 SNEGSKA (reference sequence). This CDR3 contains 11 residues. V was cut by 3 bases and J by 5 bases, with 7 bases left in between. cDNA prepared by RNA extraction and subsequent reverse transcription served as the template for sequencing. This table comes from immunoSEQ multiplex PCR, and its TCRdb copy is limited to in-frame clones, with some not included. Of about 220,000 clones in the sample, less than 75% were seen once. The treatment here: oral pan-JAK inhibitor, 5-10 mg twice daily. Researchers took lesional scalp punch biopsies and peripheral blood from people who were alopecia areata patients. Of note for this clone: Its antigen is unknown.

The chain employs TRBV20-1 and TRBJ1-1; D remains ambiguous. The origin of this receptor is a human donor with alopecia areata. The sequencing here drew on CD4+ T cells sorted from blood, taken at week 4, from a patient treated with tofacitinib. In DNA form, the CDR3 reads TGCAGTGCTAGTCTAACGACTGAAGCTTTCTTT. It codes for CSASLTTEAFF.